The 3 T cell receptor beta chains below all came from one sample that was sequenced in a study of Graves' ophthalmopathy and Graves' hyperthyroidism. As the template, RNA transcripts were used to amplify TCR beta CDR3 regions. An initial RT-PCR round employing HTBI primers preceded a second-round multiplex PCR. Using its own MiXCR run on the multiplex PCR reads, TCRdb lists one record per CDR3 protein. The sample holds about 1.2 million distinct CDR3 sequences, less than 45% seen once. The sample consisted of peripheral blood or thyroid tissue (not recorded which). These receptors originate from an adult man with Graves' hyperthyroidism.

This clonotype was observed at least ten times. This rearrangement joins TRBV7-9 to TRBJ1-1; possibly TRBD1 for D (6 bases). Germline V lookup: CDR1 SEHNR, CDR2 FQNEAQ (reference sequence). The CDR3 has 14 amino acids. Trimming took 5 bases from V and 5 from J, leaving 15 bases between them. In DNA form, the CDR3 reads TGTGCCAGCAGCCCTAAGGGGGTTGGGACTGAAGCTTTCTTT. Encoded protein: CASSPKGVGTEAFF. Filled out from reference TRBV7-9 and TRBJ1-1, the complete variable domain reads DTGVSQNPRHKITKRGQNVTFRCDPISEHNRLYWYRQTLGQGPEFLTYFQNEAQLEKSRLLSDRFSAERPKGSFSTLEIQRTEQGDSAMYLCASSPKGVGTEAFFGQGTRLTVV.

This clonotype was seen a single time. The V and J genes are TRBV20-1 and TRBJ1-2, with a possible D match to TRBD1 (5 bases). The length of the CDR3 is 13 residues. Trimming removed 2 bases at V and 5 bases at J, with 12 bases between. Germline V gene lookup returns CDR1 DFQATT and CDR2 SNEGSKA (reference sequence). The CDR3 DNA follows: TGCAGTGCTAGACTAGCGGGGGAATATGGCTACACCTTC. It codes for CSARLAGEYGYTF.

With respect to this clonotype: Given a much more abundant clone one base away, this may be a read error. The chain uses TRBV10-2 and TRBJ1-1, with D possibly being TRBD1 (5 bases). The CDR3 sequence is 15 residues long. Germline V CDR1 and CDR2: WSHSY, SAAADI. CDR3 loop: CASSYSMGGSTEAFF. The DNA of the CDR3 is TGTGCCAGCAGTTACTCGATGGGGGGGAGCACTGAAGCTTTCTTT.